This TCR beta chain was retrieved from a study of cytomegalovirus exposure and HLA in healthy donors. Study summary: Unique TCR beta sequences numbering 95 million to 130 million came from roughly 180 million T cells in an earlier analysis. General observations from the study: There were some public TCRs occurring in many donors, but most TCR sequences were rare. Researchers left out some V segments, among them TRBV6-2 and TRBV6-3, as indistinguishable.

Concerning this clone: Its antigen is as yet unknown.

The PCR contained 60 Vbeta and 13 Jbeta primers. The data were produced by immunoSEQ multiplex PCR, yet TCRdb's version contains in-frame clones alone and is incomplete. The sample includes around 52,000 clones, around 83% seen only once; the top ten take approximately 1.7%. This CDR3 spans 18 amino acids. Trimming at V came to 7 bases and at J to 6 bases, leaving 11 bases not matched to a gene. Germline V gene lookup returns CDR1 LNHDA and CDR2 SQIVND (reference sequence). This receptor was taken from a man aged 35 to 55 in good health and CMV-seronegative. The V and J genes are TRBV19 and TRBJ2-2; 16 positions agree with TRBD2. The specimen sequenced was PBMCs. CDR3 protein: CASKGEPGTSGGAGELFF. The DNA of the CDR3 is TGTGCCAGTAAAGGAGAACCCGGGACTAGCGGGGGGGCCGGGGAGCTGTTTTTT.